These 17 T cell receptor beta chains originate from one sample sequenced in a study of shared clonotypes between healthy human individuals. Libraries were prepared by immunoSEQ multiplex PCR; TCRdb keeps only in-frame clonotypes and omits some of them. The repertoire holds fewer than 600,000 clones, with 75% to 85% as singletons. The sequenced sample consisted of PBMCs. These receptors all come from a middle-aged woman in good health. Some clones in this sample may be carry-over from other donors' samples.

This sequence joins TRBV19 and TRBJ2-5; 9 nucleotides line up with TRBD2. Germline CDR1 is LNHDA and CDR2 is SQIVND (reference sequence). V lost 0 bases, J lost 7 bases, and 15 bases stayed unmatched. The CDR3 contains 18 residues. CDR3 DNA: TGTGCCAGTAGTATAGATGTCAAGAGCGGGAGGCCCCTAGGGACCCAGTACTTC. Protein sequence: CASSIDVKSGRPLGTQYF.

In nucleotides, the CDR3 is TGTGCCAGCAGTTTAGTCGGAAGGGGGGACACCACTTTCGAGCAGTTCTTC. This translates into CASSLVGRGDTTFEQFF. The rearrangement uses TRBV27 and TRBJ2-1; D tentatively fits TRBD1 or TRBD2 (6 bases each). CDR1 is MNHEY, CDR2 SMNVEV, per germline (reference sequence). Deletions cut 2 bases from V and 10 bases from J, with 24 bases between. The CDR3 sequence is 17 residues long.

V usage is TRBV27 and J usage is TRBJ2-7; D possibly uses TRBD1 or TRBD2 (5 bases each). V was cut by 5 bases and J by 2 bases, with 16 bases left in between. The CDR3 is made up of 15 amino acids. The V gene's germline CDR1 is MNHEY and CDR2 SMNVEV (reference sequence). The CDR3 nucleotides read TGTGCCAGCAGTCCCAATCGGGACCCACCCTACGAGCAGTACTTC. It yields the protein CASSPNRDPPYEQYF.

This chain joins TRBV28 and TRBJ1-2, with no clear D. CDR1 and CDR2 (germline): MDHEN, SYDVKM. This CDR3 region has 15 residues. Deletions cut 7 bases from V and 4 bases from J, with 19 bases between. The CDR3 DNA sequence: TGTGCCAGCACCAAACCACCAACCGTCGGCTATGGCTACACCTTC. Amino acids: CASTKPPTVGYGYTF.

V and J are TRBV6-6 and TRBJ1-5; D unresolved. CDR3 length: 15 amino acids. CDR1 MNHNY and CDR2 SVGAGI come from the germline V gene (reference sequence). The V gene lost 0 bases and the J gene lost 0 bases, with 6 bases spanning the gap. CDR3 DNA: TGTGCCAGCAGTTACTCTCGTTATAGCAATCAGCCCCAGCATTTT. The encoded protein is CASSYSRYSNQPQHF.

This chain connects TRBV7-2 to TRBJ1-4; D unresolved. Germline CDR1 reads SGHTA; CDR2 reads FQGNSA. This CDR3 has 13 residues. V shed 1 base and J shed 8 bases, with 8 bases lying between them. The CDR3 is CASSLGPWEKLFF. The CDR3 bases are TGTGCCAGCAGCTTAGGACCATGGGAAAAACTGTTTTTT.

The J gene is TRBJ2-1, the V gene TRBV7-2, with a weak D call TRBD1 (5 bases). Germline CDR1 is SGHTA and CDR2 is FQGNSA. With 1 base removed from V and 8 bases from J, the gap between germline ends came to 12 bases. The CDR3 runs to 14 residues. Here the CDR3 reads CASSLVGRVDEQFF. CDR3 DNA: TGTGCCAGCAGCTTAGTTGGCAGGGTTGATGAGCAGTTCTTC.

This clone has only one observation. This chain uses TRBV4-2 with TRBJ2-2; possible D gene TRBD2, 5 bases. Per germline, CDR1 LGHNA and CDR2 YNFKEQ. CDR3 size: 16 residues. Trimming removed 1 base at V and 1 base at J, with 10 bases between. The CDR3 reads CASSQGVSENTGELFF. The CDR3 DNA sequence: TGTGCCAGCAGCCAAGGGGTTAGCGAGAACACCGGGGAGCTGTTTTTT.

This clone was seen just once. V usage is TRBV7-8 and J usage is TRBJ2-3; D possibly corresponds to TRBD1 (6 bases). The ends were cut back, 5 bases at V and 3 bases at J, with 15 bases in the middle. Germline V gene data show CDR1 as SGHVS and CDR2 as FQNEAQ. The CDR3 is made up of 15 amino acids. The CDR3 bases are TGTGCCAGCAGCCTTCAACAGGGAGAAACAGATACGCAGTATTTT. This translates into CASSLQQGETDTQYF.

The J gene is TRBJ2-7, the V gene TRBV28; 8 bases match TRBD2. The ends lost 5 bases at V and 7 bases at J; junction bases unmatched: 16. This CDR3 is built from 16 residues. Per the germline V gene, CDR1 is MDHEN and CDR2 is SYDVKM. CDR3 in DNA: TGTGCCAGCAGTCCGACGTCAGCGGGAGTGGGGGGGGAGCAGTACTTC. Amino acid sequence: CASSPTSAGVGGEQYF.

This chain uses TRBV14 with TRBJ2-7; D is undetermined. V lost 6 bases, J lost 0 bases, and 9 bases lay in between. The germline gives CDR1 SGHDN, CDR2 FVKESK. The CDR3 runs 13 residues. CDR3 in amino acids: CASRLTSSYEQYF. Written as DNA, the CDR3 is TGTGCCAGCAGACTGACGTCCTCCTACGAGCAGTACTTC.

The gene calls are TRBV18 and TRBJ2-1; D is undetermined. The V gene's germline CDR1 is KGHSH and CDR2 LQKENI. The CDR3 has 12 amino acids. V lost 6 bases, J lost 7 bases, and 10 bases lay in between. CDR3 in DNA: TGTGCCAGCTCTCTGTCCCGTAATGAGCAGTTCTTC. Translating it yields CASSLSRNEQFF.

This sequence joins TRBV13 and TRBJ2-7; D possibly corresponds to TRBD1 (6 bases). Germline assignment: CDR1 PRHDT and CDR2 FYEKMQ (reference sequence). CDR3 length: 12 amino acids. V was clipped by 5 bases and J by 4 bases, with 9 bases between them. Here the CDR3 DNA reads TGTGCCAGCAGCCCCGGACAGTACGAGCAGTACTTC. Translation gives CASSPGQYEQYF.

The chain links TRBV6-1 to TRBJ1-2; no clear D gene. In germline, CDR1 is MNHNS, CDR2 SASEGT. Trimming shortened V by 7 bases and J by 2 bases, and 17 bases separated the two germline ends. This CDR3 spans 15 amino acids. CDR3 sequence: CASTRESHLNYGYTF. The CDR3 bases are TGTGCCAGCACAAGAGAATCACACTTAAACTATGGCTACACCTTC.

The sample holds one count of this clone. The rearrangement links TRBV28 to TRBJ2-1, with TRBD1 matching over 7 bases. V dropped 5 bases and J dropped 2; count of bases not matched to a gene: 3. Germline loops: CDR1 MDHEN, CDR2 SYDVKM. The CDR3 spans 14 residues. The CDR3 DNA reads as TGTGCCAGCAGTACGACAGGGACCTACAATGAGCAGTTCTTC. This translates into CASSTTGTYNEQFF.

Comment on this clone: This may be a read error: a much more frequent sequence differs by one nucleotide. V is TRBV30 and J is TRBJ2-5, with D uncertain. The J call may be incorrect, as the DNA end agrees better with TRBJ2-7. CDR1 and CDR2 (germline): GTSNPN, SVGIG (reference sequence). The CDR3 is made up of 12 amino acids. CDR3 amino acids: CAWSVRKYEQYF. The DNA for the CDR3 is TGTGCCTGGAGTGTTAGGAAATACGAGCAGTACTTC.

The chain links TRBV2 to TRBJ2-7; 7 nucleotides match TRBD1. The CDR3 extends over 14 amino acids. CDR1 and CDR2 (germline): SNHLY, FYNNEI. Trimming cost V 4 bases and J 3 bases; bases outside gene matches: 6. In DNA form, the CDR3 reads TGTGCCAGCAGTGTGTCAGGGGGAAACTACGAGCAGTACTTC. Translation: CASSVSGGNYEQYF.